These 28 T cell receptor beta chains were sequenced from one sample in a study of blood T cells in healthy people across ages. Then a second PCR, running about 7 to 11 cycles, was carried out with a sample-barcoded 5' primer and a J-beta primer mix. Via MiXCR, TCRdb re-called the 5' RACE reads, giving one row per CDR3 protein. The repertoire has about 930,000 distinct CDR3 sequences, approximately 32% of them found once; the top ten carry roughly 10%. This same sample was also taken into another study, of T cells of mothers and their children.

Specimen: blood. The receptors were gathered from a woman between 40 and 50 years old in good health.

The CDR3 region is CASSVDRAGELFF. The CDR3 DNA follows: TGTGCCAGCAGTGTCGACAGGGCCGGGGAGCTGTTTTTT. V usage is TRBV12-3 or TRBV12-4 and J usage is TRBJ2-2, with TRBD1 matching 7 bases. Losses at the gene ends were 5 bases for V and 6 bases for J; bases not matched to a gene: 3. The CDR3 loop spans 13 amino acids.

The gene calls are TRBV3-1 and TRBJ2-4, with a tentative D call TRBD2 (6 bases). Trimming stripped 2 bases from V and 13 bases from J, with 21 bases between. The CDR3 covers 15 residues. Germline V gene lookup returns CDR1 LGHDT and CDR2 YNNKEL (reference sequence). CDR3 amino acids: CASSQSWGVADEQYF. Written as DNA, the CDR3 is TGTGCCAGCAGCCAATCCTGGGGGGTAGCGGATGAGCAGTACTTC.

This clonotype was detected ten times or more. The chain links TRBV15 to TRBJ2-7; D is ambiguous. The ends were cut back, 0 bases at V and 6 bases at J, with 12 bases in the middle. The CDR3 is 14 amino acids. Looked up from germline, CDR1 is LNHNV and CDR2 is YYDKDF (reference sequence). CDR3 nucleotide sequence: TGTGCCACCAGCAGAGATCTGAAGGGAATCGAGCAGTACTTC. Its translation: CATSRDLKGIEQYF.

The sample holds a few counts of this clonotype. V is TRBV5-5 and J is TRBJ2-1; D might be TRBD2 (5 bases). Trimming took 4 bases from V and 7 from J, leaving 18 bases between them. Germline V gives CDR1 SGHKS, CDR2 YYEKEE (reference sequence). The CDR3 has 15 amino acids. CDR3 DNA sequence: TGTGCCAGCAGCACGACGTTAGGGCCGGGGAATGAGCAGTTCTTC. Translated: CASSTTLGPGNEQFF.

The CDR3 region is CASSFGPRGQPQHF. In DNA form, the CDR3 reads TGTGCCAGCAGTTTCGGACCACGGGGTCAGCCCCAGCATTTT. The chain carries TRBV7-8 and TRBJ1-5; D is unclear. Between the trimmed V and J ends, which lost 6 bases and 6 bases, there was a span of 15 bases. The CDR3 extends over 14 amino acids. The V gene's germline CDR1 is SGHVS and CDR2 FQNEAQ.

This clonotype came up many times. This rearrangement joins TRBV7-9 to TRBJ2-3, with D possibly matching TRBD2 (6 bases). This CDR3 comprises 15 residues. Trimming removed 1 base from V and 3 bases from J, with 11 bases in between. CDR1 SEHNR and CDR2 FQNEAQ come from the germline V gene (reference sequence). This CDR3 reads CASSLGLRGTDTQYF. CDR3 bases: TGTGCCAGCAGCTTAGGATTACGGGGGACAGATACGCAGTATTTT.

In its sample, this clonotype was seen many times. The chain combines TRBV12-3 or TRBV12-4 with TRBJ2-5, with D perhaps TRBD1 (6 bases). The V gene lost 6 bases and the J gene lost 5 bases, with 16 bases spanning the gap. This CDR3 is built from 14 residues. The CDR3 sequence: CASSPSRGWETQYF. In nucleotides, the CDR3 is TGTGCCAGCAGCCCTTCCAGGGGATGGGAGACCCAGTACTTC.

This clonotype was seen at least ten times. The chain joins TRBV15 to TRBJ2-5; D may correspond to TRBD1 or TRBD2 (5 bases each). This CDR3 contains 13 residues. Per germline, CDR1 LNHNV and CDR2 YYDKDF (reference sequence). Trimming removed 7 bases from V and 2 bases from J, with 11 bases in between. CDR3: CATKGENQETQYF. Written as DNA, the CDR3 is TGTGCCACCAAAGGGGAGAATCAAGAGACCCAGTACTTC.

Concerning this clonotype: Given a much more abundant clone one base away, this may be a read error. The rearrangement uses TRBV12-3 or TRBV12-4 and TRBJ2-3; D is unresolved. V was trimmed by 11 bases and J by 4 bases, leaving 13 bases between them. The CDR3 extends over 12 amino acids. CDR3 amino acids: CAGTPNADTQYF. The CDR3 nucleotides are TGTGCCGGCACCCCCAACGCAGATACGCAGTATTTT.

This clonotype was picked up many times. The chain is built from TRBV12-3 or TRBV12-4 and TRBJ2-1, with D possibly matching TRBD2 (6 bases). The CDR3 is made up of 13 amino acids. Trimming took off 5 bases at V and 5 bases at J, with 10 bases between the two ends. DNA for the CDR3: TGTGCCAGCAGTCTTAGGACTAACAATGAGCAGTTCTTC. It is translated as CASSLRTNNEQFF.

In its sample, this clonotype was seen a few times. The chain couples TRBV7-2 to TRBJ1-4; tentative D call: TRBD1 (5 bases). In germline, CDR1 is SGHTA, CDR2 FQGNSA. V lost 1 base to trimming and J lost 0 bases, with 15 bases between them. The CDR3 has 18 residues. CDR3 in amino acids: CASSLDSLWDPTNEKLFF. The CDR3 nucleotides read TGTGCCAGCAGCTTAGACTCCTTATGGGACCCAACTAATGAAAAACTGTTTTTT.

J is TRBJ2-3 and V is TRBV13; D remains ambiguous. V lost 5 bases and J 6 bases, leaving 9 bases between the germline ends. CDR1 is PRHDT, CDR2 FYEKMQ, per germline (reference sequence). This CDR3 region has 12 residues. CDR3 sequence (DNA): TGTGCCAGCAGCGCCCCCTTGGATACGCAGTATTTT. This codes for CASSAPLDTQYF.

On this clonotype itself: A much larger clone sits a single nucleotide away, making a read error possible. The rearrangement links TRBV29-1 to TRBJ2-7; possible D gene TRBD1, 5 bases. CDR1 is SQVTM, CDR2 ANQGSEA, per germline. V dropped 1 base and J dropped 3 bases, with 19 bases sitting between them. The CDR3 has 16 amino acids. CDR3 DNA: TGCAGCGTTGAAGCCTCGCACGAACAGGCGAACTACGAGCAGTACTTC. Its translation: CSVEASHEQANYEQYF.

This clonotype came up a few times. This could be a read error, since a much larger clone is one nucleotide away. The chain recombines TRBV20-1 with TRBJ2-3, with 8 bases fitting TRBD1. Germline V gives CDR1 DFQATT, CDR2 SNEGSKA (reference sequence). The CDR3 runs to 14 residues. CDR3 in DNA: TGCAGTGCCCTAAGGACAGGGCACACAGATACGAAGTATTTT. As protein: CSALRTGHTDTKYF.

This clonotype has only a few counts. V usage is TRBV7-9 and J usage is TRBJ2-7, with 10 bases identical to TRBD1. This CDR3 comprises 16 residues. From germline, CDR1 is SEHNR and CDR2 FQNEAQ (reference sequence). V lost 4 bases to trimming and J lost 5 bases; unmatched junction nucleotides: 11. DNA for the CDR3: TGTGCCAGCAGCTCTCTTCCCGGGACAGGGGAACACGAGCAGTACTTC. The encoded protein is CASSSLPGTGEHEQYF. The entire variable domain, with the rest obtained from reference TRBV7-9 and TRBJ2-7, is as follows: DTGVSQNPRHKITKRGQNVTFRCDPISEHNRLYWYRQTLGQGPEFLTYFQNEAQLEKSRLLSDRFSAERPKGSFSTLEIQRTEQGDSAMYLCASSSLPGTGEHEQYFGPGTRLTVT.

This clonotype was seen repeatedly, ten times or more. V gene TRBV7-2 combines with J gene TRBJ1-2, with 8 bases fitting TRBD1. Germline trimming cut 4 bases from V and 3 bases from J; bases unmatched to any gene: 13. Per the germline V gene, CDR1 is SGHTA and CDR2 is FQGNSA. The CDR3 is made up of 17 amino acids. The CDR3 DNA is TGTGCCAGCAGCTGGTCCGGGACAGGAGCAAAGGACTATGGCTACACCTTC. Its translation: CASSWSGTGAKDYGYTF. Together with reference TRBV7-2 and TRBJ1-2, the CDR3 gives the full variable domain: GAGVSQSPSNKVTEKGKDVELRCDPISGHTALYWYRQSLGQGLEFLIYFQGNSAPDKSGLPSDRFSAERTGGSVSTLTIQRTQQEDSAVYLCASSWSGTGAKDYGYTFGSGTRLTVV.

V and J are TRBV7-2 and TRBJ2-1; 9 bases line up with TRBD1. The CDR3 is 15 residues long. Germline V CDR1 and CDR2: SGHTA, FQGNSA. V was clipped by 6 bases and J by 1 base; unmatched bases: 4. Here the CDR3 DNA reads TGTGCCAGCAGGGGGGACAGGGCGTCCTACAATGAGCAGTTCTTC. Amino acid sequence: CASRGDRASYNEQFF.

The V gene is TRBV2, the J gene TRBJ2-5, with TRBD2 matching over 10 bases. The CDR3 consists of 13 residues. With V trimmed by 7 bases and J by 4 bases, 3 bases remained unmatched. In germline, CDR1 is SNHLY, CDR2 FYNNEI. The CDR3 sequence is CASKSSGGETQYF. The CDR3 region has the DNA TGTGCCAGCAAGTCTAGCGGGGGAGAGACCCAGTACTTC.

A remark on this clonotype: Just one base apart from a much larger clone, this may be a read error. The rearrangement joins TRBV7-2 to TRBJ2-4; possible D gene TRBD2, 5 bases. Trimming left V 1 base short and J 13 bases short, with 17 bases between. The CDR3 has 14 amino acids. Germline-derived CDR1 and CDR2 are SGHTA and FQGNSA. CDR3 residues: CASSLGGSVNEQYF. As DNA, the CDR3 is TGTGCCAGCAGCTTAGGAGGTAGCGTAAATGAGCAGTACTTC.

V usage is TRBV21-1 and J usage is TRBJ2-6. TRBV21-1 counts as a pseudogene. This CDR3 region has 18 residues. CDR3 residues: CASSKEGPSSSGANVLTF. The CDR3 region has the DNA TGTGCCAGCAGCAAAGAAGGTCCAAGCAGCTCTGGGGCCAACGTCCTGACTTTC.

This clonotype has just a few counts. The rearrangement uses TRBV7-8 and TRBJ2-4, with no clear D. Trimming removed 1 base from V and 7 bases from J, with 5 bases in between. Germline V gene lookup returns CDR1 SGHVS and CDR2 FQNEAQ. This CDR3 is built from 12 residues. The CDR3 protein is CASSLGKNIQYF. DNA of the CDR3: TGTGCCAGCAGCTTAGGCAAGAACATTCAGTACTTC. Together with reference TRBV7-8 and TRBJ2-4, the CDR3 gives the full variable domain: GAGVSQSPRYKVAKRGQDVALRCDPISGHVSLFWYQQALGQGPEFLTYFQNEAQLDKSGLPSDRFFAERPEGSVSTLKIQRTQQEDSAVYLCASSLGKNIQYFGAGTRLSVL.

This clonotype was recorded a few times. The chain carries TRBV20-1 and TRBJ2-3; a possible D gene is TRBD1 (5 bases). Germline CDR1 reads DFQATT; CDR2 reads SNEGSKA (reference sequence). The V end was cut by 0 bases, the J end by 0 bases, with 7 bases between. This CDR3 is 14 amino acids long. The CDR3 here is CSARDRGSTDTQYF. The CDR3, as DNA: TGCAGTGCTAGAGATAGGGGTAGCACAGATACGCAGTATTTT.

This clonotype came up many times. This sequence joins TRBV20-1 and TRBJ2-4; no reliable D call. The CDR3 contains 15 residues. Trimming removed 0 bases from V and 3 bases from J, with 12 bases in between. The V gene's germline CDR1 is DFQATT and CDR2 SNEGSKA (reference sequence). The CDR3 sequence: CSARDLGRLKNIQYF. As DNA, the CDR3 is TGCAGTGCTAGAGATTTAGGCCGACTCAAAAACATTCAGTACTTC.

This clonotype appeared a few times. At one end the junction does not follow the germline gene, possibly because of a read error. V and J are TRBV14 and TRBJ2-5; TRBD2 is a possible D gene (6 bases). Germline V gene data show CDR1 as SGHDN and CDR2 as FVKESK. The CDR3 loop spans 16 amino acids. The CDR3 loop is CAGSQEGPGLQETQYF. CDR3 coding DNA: TGTGCCGGCAGCCAAGAAGGGCCGGGACTTCAAGAGACCCAGTACTTC.

This clonotype was found a few times. The rearrangement joins TRBV10-3 to TRBJ2-1; a weak D match, TRBD2 (5 bases). V dropped 4 bases and J dropped 6 bases, with 13 bases sitting between them. The germline V gene encodes CDR1 ENHRY and CDR2 SYGVKD. The length of the CDR3 is 14 residues. CDR3: CAISGARTGNEQFF. The CDR3 DNA is TGTGCCATCAGTGGGGCTAGGACTGGCAATGAGCAGTTCTTC.

This clonotype turned up a few times. The chain uses TRBV6-6 and TRBJ2-3; perhaps TRBD1 as D (6 bases). The CDR3 loop spans 15 amino acids. V was trimmed by 7 bases and J by 1 base, leaving 15 bases between them. Germline CDR1 reads MNHNY; CDR2 reads SVGAGI (reference sequence). Written as DNA, the CDR3 is TGTGCCAGCAATACACAGGGAGTGGGCACAGATACGCAGTATTTT. Protein product: CASNTQGVGTDTQYF.

This clonotype showed up just a few times. J is TRBJ1-5 and V is TRBV2, with a tentative D call TRBD1 (6 bases). V shed 8 bases and J shed 4 bases, with 15 bases lying between them. Looked up from germline, CDR1 is SNHLY and CDR2 is FYNNEI. There are 14 residues in the CDR3. The CDR3 coding sequence is TGTGCCAGCTGGGGGGGCAGGGCTAATCAGCCCCAGCATTTT. This sequence encodes CASWGGRANQPQHF.

Many counts were recorded for this clonotype. This chain connects TRBV25-1 to TRBJ1-2; D gene ambiguous. V was clipped by 8 bases and J by 8 bases, with 12 bases between them. Germline values: CDR1 MGHDK, CDR2 SYGVNS. The CDR3 consists of 11 residues. CDR3 region: CASAYHEGYTF. CDR3 nucleotides: TGTGCCAGCGCCTACCATGAAGGCTACACCTTC.